The TCR beta chain under discussion was sequenced for a study of T cells in Graves' hyperthyroidism and ophthalmopathy. Study-level information: It was at initial diagnosis, before any treatment, that peripheral blood was collected.

V lost 5 bases and J lost 10; bases outside the gene matches: 6. The length of the CDR3 is 14 residues. This clonotype was recorded many times. TCR beta CDR3 regions were amplified from RNA. In the first-round RT-PCR of the TCR CDR3, the HTBI primer set was used. Via MiXCR, TCRdb re-called the multiplex PCR reads, giving one row per CDR3 protein. This table holds about 720,000 distinct CDR3 sequences, 15% to 20% found once. This TCR was sampled from a woman between 50 and 59 years old with Graves' hyperthyroidism that later progressed to Graves' ophthalmopathy. What was sequenced was blood. This chain joins TRBV12-3 or TRBV12-4 and TRBJ1-6; 9 nucleotides line up with TRBD1. The CDR3 region has the DNA TGTGCCAGCAGTCAGACAGGGGGACGCTCACCCCTCCACTTT. This gives the protein CASSQTGGRSPLHF.